This T cell receptor beta chain appears in the sequencing data of a study of T-cell memory formation after mild COVID-19. Study-wide results and caveats: Clones that contracted from day 15 to 85 were balanced CD4/CD8, while later expanders leaned CD4+. CD4+ clones that contracted lay mainly in CM and EM; CD8+ ones lay in EMRA.

Comments on this clonotype: Its antigen is not identified.

TCRdb re-analysed the 5' RACE reads in MiXCR, keeping a single row per CDR3 protein. The repertoire has roughly 86,000 distinct CDR3 sequences, about 13% of them found once; the top ten carry about 29%. This sequence was found in an adult woman who had mild COVID-19 (a few samples of this study predate the infection). Cell type and time point are not known. The sequenced sample was PBMCs or a T cell subset sorted from them (not recorded which).

The CDR3 spells CASSPEAGGFTGELFF. The CDR3 nucleotides are TGTGCCAGCAGTCCTGAGGCTGGCGGATTCACCGGGGAGCTGTTTTTT. The chain employs TRBV12-3 or TRBV12-4 and TRBJ2-2; D unclear. This CDR3 spans 16 amino acids. V was pared by 5 bases and J by 4 bases, with 17 bases between.